The text below deals with one T cell receptor (beta chain). What it binds is not known. There are 16 residues in the CDR3. The V gene end was trimmed by 11 bases and the J gene end by 4 bases; junction bases not matched to a gene: 16. CDR1 is ENHRY, CDR2 SYGVKD, per germline. The sample is drawn from a study of cytomegalovirus exposure and HLA in healthy donors. Whole-study results and caveats: Judged likely to be a sequencing artifact was a cluster of highly shared sequence variants.

It was with 60 Vbeta and 13 Jbeta primers that the PCR ran. Per the original methods: Among the unique TCR beta chains that a later analysis counted, about 84 million in all, approximately 12 million were shared. TCRdb's table, derived via immunoSEQ multiplex PCR, lists solely in-frame clones and lacks some. V, J and clone size reflect that table, while D and trimming were determined from the DNA. Of some 220,000 clones in the sample, 77% were seen once. The sequenced sample was PBMCs. V usage is TRBV10-3 and J usage is TRBJ2-7, with 11 positions matching TRBD1. This TCR came from a woman aged 60-75 years in good health and CMV-seropositive. The CDR3 DNA reads TGTGCCTTATCCCCGGGACAGGGGGACGGGCAATACGAGCAGTACTTC. Translating it yields CALSPGQGDGQYEQYF.